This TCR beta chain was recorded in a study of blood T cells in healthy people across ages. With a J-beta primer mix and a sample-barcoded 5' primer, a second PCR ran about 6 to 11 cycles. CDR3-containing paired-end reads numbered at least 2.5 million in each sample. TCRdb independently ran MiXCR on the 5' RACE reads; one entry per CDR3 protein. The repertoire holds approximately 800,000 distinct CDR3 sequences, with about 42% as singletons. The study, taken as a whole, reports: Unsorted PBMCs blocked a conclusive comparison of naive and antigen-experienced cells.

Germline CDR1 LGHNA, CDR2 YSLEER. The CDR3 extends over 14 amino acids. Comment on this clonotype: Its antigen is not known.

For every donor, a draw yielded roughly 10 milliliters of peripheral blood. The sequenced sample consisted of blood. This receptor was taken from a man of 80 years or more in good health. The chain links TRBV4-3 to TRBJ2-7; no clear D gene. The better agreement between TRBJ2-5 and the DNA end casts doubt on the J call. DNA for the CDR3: TGCGCCAGCAGCCAAGTCGATTATGGGGAGACCCAGTACTTC. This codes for CASSQVDYGETQYF.